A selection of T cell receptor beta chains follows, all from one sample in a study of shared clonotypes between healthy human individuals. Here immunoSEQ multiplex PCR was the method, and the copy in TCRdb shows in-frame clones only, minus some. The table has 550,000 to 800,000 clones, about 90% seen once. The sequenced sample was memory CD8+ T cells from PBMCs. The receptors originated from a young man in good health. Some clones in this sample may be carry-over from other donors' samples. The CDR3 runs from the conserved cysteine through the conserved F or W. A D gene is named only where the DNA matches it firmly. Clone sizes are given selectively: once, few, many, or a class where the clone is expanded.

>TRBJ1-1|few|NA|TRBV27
CASRYFLSWVNQGKNTEAFF
TGTGCCAGCCGATACTTTCTTTCGTGGGTAAATCAGGGAAAGAACACTGAAGCTTTCTTT
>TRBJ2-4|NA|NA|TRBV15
CATSFVRAPLDIQYF
TGTGCCACCAGCTTTGTCAGGGCCCCGCTAGACATTCAGTACTTC
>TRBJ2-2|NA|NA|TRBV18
CASSPNFRPYLGELFF
TGTGCCAGCTCACCAAATTTTCGTCCCTACCTGGGGGAGCTGTTTTTT
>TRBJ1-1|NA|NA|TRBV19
CASRDPRRNTEAFF
TGTGCCAGTAGGGACCCAAGAAGGAACACTGAAGCTTTCTTT
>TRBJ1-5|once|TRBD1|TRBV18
CASSPTGGNQPQHF
TGTGCCAGCTCACCCACAGGGGGCAATCAGCCCCAGCATTTT
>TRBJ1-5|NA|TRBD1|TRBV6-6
CASNRGGSNQPQHF
TGTGCCAGCAACAGGGGGGGTAGCAATCAGCCCCAGCATTTT
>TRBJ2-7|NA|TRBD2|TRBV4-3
CASSPGLAYEQYF
TGCGCCAGCAGCCCAGGACTAGCTTACGAGCAGTACTTC
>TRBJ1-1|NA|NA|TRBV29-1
CSGRGTSGAFF
TGCAGCGGACGGGGGACTTCGGGAGCTTTCTTT
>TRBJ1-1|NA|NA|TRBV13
CASSLSIGSSNTEAFF
TGTGCCAGCAGCCTCTCGATCGGCAGCTCGAACACTGAAGCTTTCTTT
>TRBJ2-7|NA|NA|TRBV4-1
CASSQGRRVSGDPYEQYF
TGCGCCAGCAGCCAAGGTAGGCGGGTTAGCGGAGACCCCTACGAGCAGTACTTC